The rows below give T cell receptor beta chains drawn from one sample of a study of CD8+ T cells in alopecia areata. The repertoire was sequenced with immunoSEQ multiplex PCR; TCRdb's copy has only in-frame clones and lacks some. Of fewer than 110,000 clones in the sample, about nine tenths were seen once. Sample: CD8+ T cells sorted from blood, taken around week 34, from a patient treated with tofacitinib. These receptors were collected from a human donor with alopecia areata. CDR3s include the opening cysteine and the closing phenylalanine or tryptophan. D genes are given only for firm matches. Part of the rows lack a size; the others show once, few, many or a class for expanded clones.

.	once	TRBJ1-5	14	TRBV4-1	CASSIVVSNQPQHF	TGCGCCAGCAGCATAGTGGTCTCGAATCAGCCCCAGCATTTT
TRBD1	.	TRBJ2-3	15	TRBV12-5	CASGWVDRGTDTQYF	TGTGCTAGTGGTTGGGTTGACAGGGGCACAGATACGCAGTATTTT
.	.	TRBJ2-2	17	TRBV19	CASSIRWGYTNTGELFF	TGTGCCAGTAGTATCCGGTGGGGGTACACGAACACCGGGGAGCTGTTTTTT
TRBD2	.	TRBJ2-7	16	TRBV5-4	CASSPGEGYPSYEQYF	TGTGCCAGCAGCCCCGGGGAGGGTTACCCCTCCTACGAGCAGTACTTC
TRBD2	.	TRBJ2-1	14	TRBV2	CASRGAGDYNEQFF	TGTGCCAGCCGAGGGGCGGGGGACTACAATGAGCAGTTCTTC
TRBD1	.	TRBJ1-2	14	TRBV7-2	CASSLEGQATGYTF	TGTGCCAGCAGCTTAGAAGGACAGGCGACTGGCTACACCTTC
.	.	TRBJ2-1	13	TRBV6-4	CASSEAQNNEQFF	TGTGCCAGCAGTGAGGCCCAAAACAATGAGCAGTTCTTC
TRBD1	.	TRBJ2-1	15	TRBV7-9	CASSGTGSSYNEQFF	TGTGCCAGCAGCGGGACAGGGAGTTCCTACAATGAGCAGTTCTTC
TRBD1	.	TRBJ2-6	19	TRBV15	CATSTGQGHSFSGANVLTF	TGTGCCACCAGCACCGGACAGGGCCATTCCTTCTCTGGGGCCAACGTCCTGACTTTC
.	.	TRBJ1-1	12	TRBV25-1	CASSPGNTEAFF	TGTGCCAGCAGTCCAGGGAACACTGAAGCTTTCTTT
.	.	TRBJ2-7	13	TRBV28	CASRPTYSYEQYF	TGTGCCAGTCGCCCCACATACTCCTACGAGCAGTACTTC
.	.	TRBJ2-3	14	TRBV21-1	CASSRGRSTDTQYF	TGTGCCAGCAGCAGGGGGAGATCCACAGATACGCAGTATTTT
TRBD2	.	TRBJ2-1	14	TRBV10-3	CAISETGLADEQFF	TGTGCCATCAGTGAGACCGGACTAGCGGATGAGCAGTTCTTC
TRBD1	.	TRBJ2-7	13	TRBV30	CAWSSGGTYEQYF	TGTGCCTGGAGTTCAGGGGGAACCTACGAGCAGTACTTC
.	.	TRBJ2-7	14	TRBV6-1	CASSEAGLTYEQYF	TGTGCCAGCAGTGAAGCGGGGCTAACCTACGAGCAGTACTTC
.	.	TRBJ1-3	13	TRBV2	CASPGPLGNTIYF	TGTGCCAGCCCAGGGCCCCTGGGAAACACCATATATTTT
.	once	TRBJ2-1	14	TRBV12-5	CASGPTGLYNEQFF	TGTGCTAGTGGTCCCACCGGGCTTTACAATGAGCAGTTCTTC
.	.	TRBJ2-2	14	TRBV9	CASSPTGNTGELFF	TGTGCCAGCAGCCCCACGGGCAACACCGGGGAGCTGTTTTTT
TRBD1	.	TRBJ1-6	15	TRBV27	CASSSGGGDYSPLHF	TGTGCCAGCAGCTCGGGAGGGGGCGATTATTCACCCCTCCACTTT
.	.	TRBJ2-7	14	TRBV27	CASSPQLHPYEQYF	TGTGCCAGCAGTCCACAATTACACCCCTACGAGCAGTACTTC
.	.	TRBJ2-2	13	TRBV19	CASSVRSSGELFF	TGTGCCAGTAGTGTAAGGAGCTCCGGGGAGCTGTTTTTT
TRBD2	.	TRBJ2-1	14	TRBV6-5	CASTLLAGYNEQFF	TGTGCCAGCACTTTACTAGCGGGCTACAATGAGCAGTTCTTC
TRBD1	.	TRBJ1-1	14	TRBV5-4	CASSLGQGGDEAFF	TGTGCCAGCAGCTTGGGACAGGGGGGTGATGAAGCTTTCTTT
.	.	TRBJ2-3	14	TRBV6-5	CASSLLGGTDTQYF	TGTGCCAGCAGTCTGCTGGGCGGCACAGATACGCAGTATTTT
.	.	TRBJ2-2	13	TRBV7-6	CASSPSGEGELFF	TGTGCCAGCAGCCCCTCGGGGGAGGGGGAGCTGTTTTTT
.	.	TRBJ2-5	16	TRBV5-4	CASSLAMGAGRKTQYF	TGTGCCAGCAGCTTGGCCATGGGGGCTGGTAGGAAGACCCAGTACTTC
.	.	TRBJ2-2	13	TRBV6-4	CASSDTNTGGLFF	TGTGCCAGCAGTGACACGAACACCGGGGGGCTGTTTTTT
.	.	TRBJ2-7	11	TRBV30	CAWGHSYEQYF	TGTGCCTGGGGTCACTCCTACGAGCAGTACTTC
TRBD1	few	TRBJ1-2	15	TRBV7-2	CASGPSGGAYKGYTF	TGTGCCAGCGGACCTTCAGGGGGCGCATATAAGGGCTACACCTTC
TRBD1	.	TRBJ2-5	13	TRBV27	CASTPGQGETQYF	TGTGCCAGCACCCCTGGACAGGGAGAGACCCAGTACTTC
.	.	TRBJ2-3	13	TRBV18	CASSRREEDTQYF	TGTGCCAGCTCGCGCAGGGAGGAAGATACGCAGTATTTT
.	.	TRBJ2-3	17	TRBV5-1	CASSLFGRLPSTDTQYF	TGCGCCAGCAGCTTGTTTGGGCGACTACCAAGCACAGATACGCAGTATTTT
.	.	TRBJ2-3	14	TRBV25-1	CASISRGRPLTQYF	TGTGCCAGCATCTCAAGGGGACGCCCCCTTACGCAGTATTTT
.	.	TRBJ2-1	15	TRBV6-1	CASRSEGSSYNEQFF	TGTGCCAGCAGGTCGGAGGGCAGCTCCTACAATGAGCAGTTCTTC
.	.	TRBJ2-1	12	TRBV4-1	CASSQGENEQFF	TGCGCCAGCAGCCAGGGGGAAAATGAGCAGTTCTTC
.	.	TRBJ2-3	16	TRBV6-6	CASSYPPRSGTDTQYF	TGTGCCAGCAGTTACCCCCCCAGATCCGGCACAGATACGCAGTATTTT
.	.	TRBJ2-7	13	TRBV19	CASSMFEGYEQYF	TGTGCCAGTAGTATGTTTGAGGGCTACGAGCAGTACTTC
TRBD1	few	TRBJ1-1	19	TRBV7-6	CASSHGGQGMGEFDTEAFF	TGTGCCAGCAGCCACGGGGGACAGGGTATGGGTGAATTTGACACTGAAGCTTTCTTT
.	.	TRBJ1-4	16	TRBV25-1	CASSESRQIWNEKLFF	TGTGCCAGCAGTGAATCGAGGCAGATCTGGAATGAAAAACTGTTTTTT
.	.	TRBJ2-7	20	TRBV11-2	CASSLDRFGGSRQGVYEQYF	TGTGCCAGCAGCTTAGATCGGTTTGGGGGCAGTCGGCAAGGTGTCTACGAGCAGTACTTC
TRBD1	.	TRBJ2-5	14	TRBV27	CASSPEQGWETQYF	TGTGCCAGCAGTCCCGAACAGGGGTGGGAGACCCAGTACTTC
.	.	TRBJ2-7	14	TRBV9	CASTAGAGSYEQYF	TGTGCCAGCACCGCCGGGGCGGGTTCCTACGAGCAGTACTTC
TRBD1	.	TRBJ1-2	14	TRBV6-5	CASSYSDRGYGYTF	TGTGCCAGCAGTTACTCGGACAGGGGCTATGGCTACACCTTC
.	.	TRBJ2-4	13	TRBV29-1	CSVLTRTKNIQYF	TGCAGCGTGCTGACGAGGACCAAAAACATTCAGTACTTC
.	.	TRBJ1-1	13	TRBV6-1	CASSRQGMSRAFF	TGTGCCAGCAGTCGTCAGGGGATGTCGCGAGCTTTCTTT
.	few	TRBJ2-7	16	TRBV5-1	CASSLGGLQTGYEQYF	TGCGCCAGCAGCTTGGGGGGACTCCAAACAGGCTACGAGCAGTACTTC
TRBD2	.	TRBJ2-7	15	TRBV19	CASSIGGGSSYEQYF	TGTGCCAGTAGTATCGGCGGGGGGAGCTCCTACGAGCAGTACTTC
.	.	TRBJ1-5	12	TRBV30	CASSRGLQPQHF	TGTGCCTCATCCAGGGGATTGCAGCCCCAGCATTTT
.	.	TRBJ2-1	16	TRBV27	CASSDIGESPYNEQFF	TGTGCCAGCAGTGATATCGGAGAATCCCCCTACAATGAGCAGTTCTTC
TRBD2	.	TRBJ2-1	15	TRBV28	CASSYDLAGVNEQFF	TGTGCCAGCAGTTACGACCTAGCGGGAGTCAATGAGCAGTTCTTC
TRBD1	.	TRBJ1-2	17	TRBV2	CASFRTGGSTSNYGYTF	TGTGCCAGCTTCCGGACAGGGGGCTCCACCTCTAACTATGGCTACACCTTC
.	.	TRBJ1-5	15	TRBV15	CATSRDGQGNQPQHF	TGTGCCACCAGCAGAGATGGGCAGGGAAATCAGCCCCAGCATTTT
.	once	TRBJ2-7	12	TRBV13	CASSLYLGEQYF	TGTGCCAGCAGCCTGTACCTAGGCGAGCAGTACTTC